This paragraph reports one TCR beta chain. These data belong to a study of blood T cell repertoires in COVID-19. About the research overall: T cells, B-cell-depleted T cells, or PBMCs provided the cDNA or gDNA that served as material.

As processed by the authors: From reference gene primer amplification, estimates of nucleated cell counts were derived. This table comes from immunoSEQ multiplex PCR, and its TCRdb copy is limited to in-frame clones, with some not included. The V and J calls and clone size come from that table; D and trimming were worked out from the DNA. The data show around 260,000 clones, 87% seen once. J gave up 4 bases and V 0 bases, and 6 bases lay outside the gene matches. Looked up from germline, CDR1 is LNHNV and CDR2 is YYDKDF (reference sequence). The CDR3 consists of 16 residues. The TCR originated in a woman aged 40 to 50 who had recovered from COVID-19. The sample was peripheral blood. V usage is TRBV15 and J usage is TRBJ1-3; 7 bases map to TRBD1. CDR3: CATSRDLTGTGNTIYF. The CDR3 nucleotides read TGTGCCACCAGCAGAGATTTGACAGGGACAGGAAACACCATATATTTT.